The 30 T cell receptor beta chains listed next were all sequenced from one sample in a study of PD-1 blockade in classical Hodgkin lymphoma. The repertoire was sequenced with immunoSEQ multiplex PCR; TCRdb's copy has only in-frame clones and lacks some. The sample lists 40,000 to 45,000 clones; more than 70% were seen once. Relapse was seen in all patients after autologous stem cell transplantation, and brentuximab vedotin exposure was variable. The sequencing here drew on peripheral blood mononuclear cells (PBMCs), taken at baseline. The receptors come from a human donor with classical Hodgkin lymphoma.

This clone was picked up one time. V and J are TRBV7-6 and TRBJ2-2; 9 nucleotides match TRBD1. V trimming: 4 bases; J trimming: 5 bases; junction bases outside the gene matches: 5. Per germline, CDR1 SGHVS and CDR2 FNYEAQ. This CDR3 contains 15 residues. In DNA form, the CDR3 reads TGTGCCAGCAGCTCGTACAGGGGGCCGACCGGGGAGCTGTTTTTT. It is translated as CASSSYRGPTGELFF. Drawing the rest from reference TRBV7-6 and TRBJ2-2, the complete variable domain is GAGVSQSPRYKVTKRGQDVALRCDPISGHVSLYWYRQALGQGPEFLTYFNYEAQQDKSGLPNDRFSAERPEGSISTLTIQRTEQRDSAMYRCASSSYRGPTGELFFGEGSRLTVL.

The J gene is TRBJ1-4, the V gene TRBV4-3; TRBD1 is a possible D gene (5 bases). V gave up 0 bases and J gave up 4 bases, with 15 bases separating them. This CDR3 has 17 amino acids. The germline gives CDR1 LGHNA, CDR2 YSLEER. This CDR3 reads CASSQDWAGLGNEKLFF. CDR3 bases: TGCGCCAGCAGCCAAGATTGGGCGGGACTCGGTAATGAAAAACTGTTTTTT.

The chain carries TRBV19 and TRBJ2-7, with 10 bases fitting TRBD1. The V segment lost 3 bases and the J segment 5 bases; nucleotides outside the gene matches: 22. Per the germline V gene, CDR1 is LNHDA and CDR2 is SQIVND (reference sequence). CDR3 length equals 20 residues. The CDR3 DNA reads as TGTGCCAGTAGTATGGCTCGGGGACAGGGGAAGGAAACCTCTCTCCACGAGCAGTACTTC. Protein product: CASSMARGQGKETSLHEQYF.

This chain links TRBV2 with TRBJ2-4; D is ambiguous. Trimming removed 7 bases at V and 7 bases at J, with 11 bases between. The germline gives CDR1 SNHLY, CDR2 FYNNEI. The length of the CDR3 is 12 residues. CDR3 bases: TGTGCCAGCAAACTCCTAAGGAACATTCAGTACTTC. It translates to CASKLLRNIQYF.

The chain joins TRBV7-9 to TRBJ1-1; D uncertain. V dropped 3 bases and J dropped 2 bases, with 4 bases sitting between them. The CDR3 length is 12 residues. Germline V CDR1 and CDR2: SEHNR, FQNEAQ (reference sequence). The CDR3 protein is CASSFINTEAFF. The CDR3 DNA reads as TGTGCCAGCAGCTTTATAAACACTGAAGCTTTCTTT.

V and J are TRBV13 and TRBJ1-1, with D maybe TRBD1 (5 bases). The CDR3 has 14 amino acids. The V gene's germline CDR1 is PRHDT and CDR2 FYEKMQ (reference sequence). The V end was cut by 2 bases, the J end by 0 bases, with 7 bases between. CDR3 sequence: CASSLQGLNTEAFF. The CDR3 bases are TGTGCCAGCAGCTTACAGGGCCTGAACACTGAAGCTTTCTTT.

This clone was counted only a few times. This chain links TRBV5-6 with TRBJ2-5; D is unresolved. V was cut by 1 base and J by 5 bases, with 9 bases left in between. The CDR3 has 13 amino acids. Germline V gene sequence: CDR1 SGHDT, CDR2 YYEEEE. The CDR3 reads CASSLREAETQYF. CDR3 nucleotide sequence: TGTGCCAGCAGCTTGCGCGAGGCGGAGACCCAGTACTTC.

J is TRBJ2-7 and V is TRBV4-3; 7 bases fit TRBD2. There are 16 residues in the CDR3. The ends lost 3 bases at V and 4 bases at J; junction bases unmatched: 12. Per the germline V gene, CDR1 is LGHNA and CDR2 is YSLEER. The CDR3 nucleotides are TGCGCCAGCAGCCAGGGGGAGGGTGGACTCGGTTACGAGCAGTACTTC. It codes for CASSQGEGGLGYEQYF.

As DNA, the CDR3 is TGTGCCACCAGTTTAAGCTCCTACGAGCAGTACTTC. Protein sequence: CATSLSSYEQYF. The V call is TRBV15, the J call TRBJ2-7, with D hard to call. The V end lost 6 bases, the J end lost 0 bases, and 6 bases lay between the germline ends. The CDR3 spans 12 residues. CDR1 is LNHNV and CDR2 is YYDKDF in the germline V gene (reference sequence).

The V call is TRBV5-4, the J call TRBJ2-3; D is undetermined. The length of the CDR3 is 15 residues. The germline V and J ends were trimmed by 0 bases and 2 bases, with 10 bases remaining between them. The germline V gene encodes CDR1 SGHNT and CDR2 YYREEE (reference sequence). The CDR3 loop reads CASSLEVANTDTQYF. CDR3 nucleotide sequence: TGTGCCAGCAGCTTGGAGGTCGCGAACACAGATACGCAGTATTTT.

This chain links TRBV4-1 with TRBJ2-1, with TRBD1 identical over 7 bases. The CDR3 spans 17 residues. J was trimmed by 0 bases and V by 0 bases; bases with no gene match: 5. Germline CDR1 is MGHRA and CDR2 is YSYEKL. The CDR3 is CASSQDADRSSYNEQFF. The CDR3, as DNA: TGCGCCAGCAGCCAAGACGCGGACAGGAGCTCCTACAATGAGCAGTTCTTC.

This clone was picked up a small number of times. The chain is built from TRBV6-1 and TRBJ1-4; 9 nucleotides align to TRBD1. Germline V CDR1 and CDR2: MNHNS, SASEGT. V dropped 7 bases and J dropped 0; count of bases not matched to a gene: 3. The CDR3 has 15 residues. The CDR3 nucleotides read TGTGCCAGCAATCGACAGGGGGCAACTAATGAAAAACTGTTTTTT. Amino acid sequence: CASNRQGATNEKLFF.

This clone turned up a few times. V gene TRBV4-3 combines with J gene TRBJ2-2, with D possibly being TRBD1 (6 bases). This CDR3 contains 15 residues. Trimming removed 4 bases from V and 7 bases from J, with 16 bases in between. The germline V gene encodes CDR1 LGHNA and CDR2 YSLEER. The CDR3 DNA reads TGCGCCAGCAGCCTCCTGGCAGGGGATGTCGGGGAGCTGTTTTTT. It codes for CASSLLAGDVGELFF.

The V call is TRBV7-2, the J call TRBJ2-1, with 7 nucleotides matching TRBD1. V lost 8 bases and J lost 4; bases outside the gene matches: 5. The CDR3 spans 13 residues. Germline-derived CDR1 and CDR2 are SGHTA and FQGNSA. The CDR3 spells CASSGQVYNEQFF. CDR3 bases: TGTGCCAGCTCCGGACAGGTATACAATGAGCAGTTCTTC. Full variable domain (outside the CDR3, taken from reference TRBV7-2 and TRBJ2-1): GAGVSQSPSNKVTEKGKDVELRCDPISGHTALYWYRQSLGQGLEFLIYFQGNSAPDKSGLPSDRFSAERTGGSVSTLTIQRTQQEDSAVYLCASSGQVYNEQFFGPGTRLTVL.

The gene calls are TRBV5-1 and TRBJ2-7, with D unresolved. Germline-derived CDR1 and CDR2 are SGHRS and YFSETQ. The germline V and J ends were trimmed by 7 bases and 2 bases, with 13 bases remaining between them. The CDR3 is 13 amino acids. The CDR3 sequence: CASGLGFAYEQYF. The DNA for the CDR3 is TGCGCCAGCGGCCTAGGCTTTGCCTACGAGCAGTACTTC.

This chain links TRBV9 with TRBJ2-2; weak D call: TRBD2 (6 bases). There are 14 residues in the CDR3. CDR1 and CDR2 (germline): SGDLS, YYNGEE. V lost 1 base and J 7 bases, leaving 11 bases between the germline ends. Here the CDR3 DNA reads TGTGCCAGCAGCGTAAGGTGGAGGGGCGGGGAGCTGTTTTTT. Its protein is CASSVRWRGGELFF.

This chain joins TRBV10-3 and TRBJ2-1; D call uncertain. The CDR3 is 13 residues long. Trimming stripped 10 bases from V and 5 bases from J, with 15 bases between. Germline V gene lookup returns CDR1 ENHRY and CDR2 SYGVKD. CDR3 protein: CATRVHINNEQFF. The DNA of the CDR3 is TGTGCCACCCGGGTTCATATCAACAATGAGCAGTTCTTC.

This rearrangement joins TRBV21-1 to TRBJ1-2; the table's D gene call, TRBD1, was not cross checked with the DNA. TRBV21-1 is annotated as a pseudogene. The CDR3 loop spans 13 amino acids. The CDR3 spells CASSKRTGSGYTF. In DNA form, the CDR3 reads TGTGCCAGCAGCAAAAGGACAGGGAGTGGCTACACCTTC.

The gene calls are TRBV7-2 and TRBJ2-1; the match to TRBD2 covers 14 bases. CDR1 is SGHTA and CDR2 is FQGNSA in the germline V gene. This CDR3 region has 15 residues. The ends lost 5 bases at V and 6 bases at J; junction bases unmatched: 3. In DNA form, the CDR3 reads TGTGCCAGCAGCCAGGGACTAGCGGGGGTCAATGAGCAGTTCTTC. This codes for CASSQGLAGVNEQFF.

The chain carries TRBV27 and TRBJ1-5; D is unclear. CDR3 size: 17 residues. Trimming cost V 5 bases and J 0 bases, with 17 bases left between them. CDR1 is MNHEY, CDR2 SMNVEV, per germline (reference sequence). The CDR3 DNA is TGTGCCAGCAGTCCAATGGACGGCCTATATAGCAATCAGCCCCAGCATTTT. It yields the protein CASSPMDGLYSNQPQHF.

This clone has a single count. The chain joins TRBV5-4 to TRBJ2-1; 13 bases are a match to TRBD2. Losses at the gene ends were 2 bases for V and 10 bases for J; bases not matched to a gene: 6. Germline V gene sequence: CDR1 SGHNT, CDR2 YYREEE (reference sequence). The CDR3 runs to 15 residues. The CDR3 DNA sequence: TGTGCCAGCAGCTTCACTAGCGGGGGGGCTGGGGAGCAGTTCTTC. Translation: CASSFTSGGAGEQFF. Full variable domain (rest looked up from reference TRBV5-4 and TRBJ2-1): ETGVTQSPTHLIKTRGQQVTLRCSSQSGHNTVSWYQQALGQGPQFIFQYYREEENGRGNFPPRFSGLQFPNYSSELNVNALELDDSALYLCASSFTSGGAGEQFFGPGTRLTVL.

This clone was recorded only once. This rearrangement joins TRBV9 to TRBJ2-2, with 8 bases identical to TRBD1. Germline loops: CDR1 SGDLS, CDR2 YYNGEE. V was pared by 4 bases and J by 4 bases, with 3 bases of the junction left unmatched. The CDR3 covers 14 residues. The CDR3 DNA sequence: TGTGCCAGCAGCCCTCAGGGGGCCACCGGGGAGCTGTTTTTT. Its protein is CASSPQGATGELFF.

This sequence joins TRBV2 and TRBJ2-7; 8 bases are shared with TRBD1. The CDR3 sequence is 15 residues long. Germline CDR1 and CDR2: SNHLY and FYNNEI. V gave up 4 bases and J gave up 1 base; unmatched junction bases: 6. The CDR3 DNA is TGTGCCAGCAGTGTGGACAGGGTAGGATCCTACGAGCAGTACTTC. Translated: CASSVDRVGSYEQYF. The whole variable domain, filled in from reference TRBV2 and TRBJ2-7, reads EPEVTQTPSHQVTQMGQEVILRCVPISNHLYFYWYRQILGQKVEFLVSFYNNEISEKSEIFDDQFSVERPDGSNFTLKIRSTKLEDSAMYFCASSVDRVGSYEQYFGPGTRLTVT.

The J gene is TRBJ2-5, the V gene TRBV7-8, with D possibly matching TRBD2 (5 bases). Trimming took 5 bases from V and 5 from J, leaving 9 bases between them. Germline V gene data show CDR1 as SGHVS and CDR2 as FQNEAQ. The CDR3 extends over 12 amino acids. The CDR3 here is CASSLREETQYF. The DNA for the CDR3 is TGTGCCAGCAGCCTTAGGGAGGAGACCCAGTACTTC.

CDR3 amino acids: CASSLAQPGGYGYTF. The CDR3 coding sequence is TGTGCCAGCAGCTTAGCACAACCGGGAGGCTATGGCTACACCTTC. J is TRBJ1-2 and V is TRBV7-2; D gene unclear. V lost 0 bases, J lost 4 bases, and 12 bases lay in between. Germline lookup yields CDR1 SGHTA and CDR2 FQGNSA. The CDR3 covers 15 residues.

The rearrangement uses TRBV5-1 and TRBJ2-7; a weak D match, TRBD2 (5 bases). Trimming stripped 0 bases from V and 5 bases from J, with 15 bases between. This CDR3 contains 15 residues. Germline loops: CDR1 SGHRS, CDR2 YFSETQ. The CDR3 coding sequence is TGCGCCAGCAGCTTGGCCCTCGGGGTCGGGGACGAGCAGTACTTC. Its translation is CASSLALGVGDEQYF.

This clone was recorded once. This clone may be a read error of a much larger clone one base away. The chain has TRBV14 and TRBJ1-2, with a tentative D call TRBD1 (5 bases). The CDR3 is made up of 15 amino acids. The germline V gene encodes CDR1 SGHDN and CDR2 FVKESK. The CDR3 DNA reads TGTGCCAGCAGCCTCGTTGGGGGACTTAACTATGGCTGCACCTTC. This sequence encodes CASSLVGGLNYGCTF.

This chain connects TRBV19 to TRBJ1-2; D may be TRBD1 (6 bases). This CDR3 has 15 residues. Looked up from germline, CDR1 is LNHDA and CDR2 is SQIVND (reference sequence). The V gene lost 6 bases and the J gene lost 0 bases, with 14 bases spanning the gap. The CDR3 sequence: CASSPRGGTNYGYTF. The CDR3 DNA is TGTGCCAGTAGCCCCAGAGGGGGTACTAACTATGGCTACACCTTC.

This chain links TRBV30 with TRBJ1-2; D is ambiguous. From germline, CDR1 is GTSNPN and CDR2 SVGIG (reference sequence). The V gene lost 8 bases and the J gene lost 6 bases, with 16 bases spanning the gap. This CDR3 is 12 amino acids long. The CDR3 nucleotides read TGTGCCGGGATATCCAGGATCCATGGCTACACCTTC. Its translation: CAGISRIHGYTF.

This clone is deemed medium-sized. The chain carries TRBV11-2 and TRBJ1-1, with TRBD1 as a possible D gene (5 bases). Germline V CDR1 and CDR2: SGHAT, FQNNGV. This CDR3 region has 12 residues. With 1 base removed from V and 7 bases from J, the gap between germline ends came to 7 bases. CDR3 protein: CASSLVGGEAFF. Written as DNA, the CDR3 is TGTGCCAGCAGCTTAGTTGGGGGTGAAGCTTTCTTT.